Listed below are T cell receptor beta chains from one sample, sequenced in a study of beta chain features in type 1 diabetes. Method: immunoSEQ multiplex PCR; TCRdb's copy keeps in-frame clones and lacks some. The profile covers about 150,000 clones, with approximately 10% appearing a single time and 2% to 2.5% taken by the ten largest. The sequenced material came from central memory CD4+ T cells from blood. The receptor set was obtained from a young man in good health. Each CDR3 is given with its conserved first and last residue. The D gene is left open where the match is weak.

d_call: TRBD2; cdr3_length: 15; v_call: TRBV18; j_call: TRBJ2-1; cdr3_aa: CASSSTGTSGNEQFF
d_call: NA; cdr3_length: 13; v_call: TRBV29-1; j_call: TRBJ1-1; cdr3_aa: CSVVAQLNTEAFF
d_call: TRBD2; cdr3_length: 12; v_call: TRBV6-6; j_call: TRBJ2-3; cdr3_aa: CAATGGTDTQYF
d_call: TRBD2; cdr3_length: 15; v_call: TRBV30; j_call: TRBJ2-3; cdr3_aa: CAWSRLAGNTDTQYF
d_call: TRBD2; cdr3_length: 15; v_call: TRBV19; j_call: TRBJ2-1; cdr3_aa: CASSMGASGRDEQFF
d_call: NA; cdr3_length: 14; v_call: TRBV6-5; j_call: TRBJ2-5; cdr3_aa: CASSYSASHGTQYF
d_call: NA; cdr3_length: 16; v_call: TRBV9; j_call: TRBJ1-1; cdr3_aa: CASSVAPGGTGTEAFF
d_call: TRBD1; cdr3_length: 15; v_call: TRBV29-1; j_call: TRBJ2-2; cdr3_aa: CSARPGQGGTGELFF
d_call: TRBD1; cdr3_length: 15; v_call: TRBV5-1; j_call: TRBJ1-1; cdr3_aa: CASSLADRGNTEAFF
d_call: TRBD1; cdr3_length: 13; v_call: TRBV7-2; j_call: TRBJ2-7; cdr3_aa: CASSGDRSYEQYF
d_call: NA; cdr3_length: 13; v_call: TRBV29-1; j_call: TRBJ1-5; cdr3_aa: CSVEEAANQPQHF
d_call: NA; cdr3_length: 11; v_call: TRBV28; j_call: TRBJ2-4; cdr3_aa: CASSLENIQYF
d_call: NA; cdr3_length: 13; v_call: TRBV29-1; j_call: TRBJ2-3; cdr3_aa: CSVDQGSTDTQYF
d_call: NA; cdr3_length: 14; v_call: TRBV5-4; j_call: TRBJ1-1; cdr3_aa: CASTRDMGSTEAFF